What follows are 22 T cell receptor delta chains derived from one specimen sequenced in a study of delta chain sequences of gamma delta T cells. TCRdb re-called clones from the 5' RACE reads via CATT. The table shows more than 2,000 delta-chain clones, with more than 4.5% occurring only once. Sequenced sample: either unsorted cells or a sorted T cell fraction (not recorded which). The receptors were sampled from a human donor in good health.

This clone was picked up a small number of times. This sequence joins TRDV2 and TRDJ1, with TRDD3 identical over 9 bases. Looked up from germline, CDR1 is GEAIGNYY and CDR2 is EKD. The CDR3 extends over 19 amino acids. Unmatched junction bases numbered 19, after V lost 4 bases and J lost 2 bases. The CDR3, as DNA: TGTGCCTGTGATAGCCTTCTCGAGAAGACTGGGGGAACAACCGATAAACTCATCTTT. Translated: CACDSLLEKTGGTTDKLIF.

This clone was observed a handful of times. This chain's CDR3 is CACDTVGDTYTDKLIF. The CDR3, as DNA: TGTGCCTGTGACACCGTAGGGGACACGTACACCGATAAACTCATCTTT. The rearrangement uses TRDV2 and TRDJ1; possible D gene TRDD3, 5 bases. The germline gives CDR1 GEAIGNYY, CDR2 EKD. V was shortened by 0 bases and J by 0 bases, with 13 bases between the two germline ends. The CDR3 spans 16 residues.

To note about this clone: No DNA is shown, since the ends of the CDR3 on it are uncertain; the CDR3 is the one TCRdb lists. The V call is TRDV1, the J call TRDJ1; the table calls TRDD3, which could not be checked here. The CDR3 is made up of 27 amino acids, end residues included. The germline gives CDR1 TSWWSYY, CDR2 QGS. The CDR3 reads CALGTTSYSYCACDRLGVDSYTDKLIF.

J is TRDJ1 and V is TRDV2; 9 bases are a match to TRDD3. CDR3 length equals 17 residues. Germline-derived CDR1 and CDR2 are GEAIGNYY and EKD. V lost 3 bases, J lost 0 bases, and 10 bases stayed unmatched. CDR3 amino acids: CACDELLGDSYTDKLIF. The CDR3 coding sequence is TGTGCCTGTGACGAATTACTGGGGGACTCGTACACCGATAAACTCATCTTT.

The CDR3 sequence is CAIFWTLGREQIGSKVFRNDACGSALTAQLFF. CDR3 sequence (DNA): TGTGCCATATTTTGGACTCTTGGGCGGGAGCAAATAGGTAGCAAGGTTTTTCGTAATGATGCCTGTGGTAGTGCTTTGACAGCACAACTCTTCTTT. There is no V gene call, and the J gene is TRDJ2; TRDD3 reflects the table's D call only, with no check against the DNA. The CDR3 runs to 32 residues.

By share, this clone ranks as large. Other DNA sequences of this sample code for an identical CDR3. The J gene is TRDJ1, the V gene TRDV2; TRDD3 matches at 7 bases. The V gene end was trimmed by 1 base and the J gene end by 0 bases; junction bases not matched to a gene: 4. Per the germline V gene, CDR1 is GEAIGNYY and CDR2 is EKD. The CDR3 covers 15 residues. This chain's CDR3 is CACDTLGAYTDKLIF. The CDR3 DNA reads TGTGCCTGTGACACGCTGGGGGCCTACACCGATAAACTCATCTTT.

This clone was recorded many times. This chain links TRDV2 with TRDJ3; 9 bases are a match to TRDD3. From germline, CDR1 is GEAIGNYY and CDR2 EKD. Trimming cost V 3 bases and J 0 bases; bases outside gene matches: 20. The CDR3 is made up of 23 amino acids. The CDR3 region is CACDPIRTGGPLGISWDTRQMFF. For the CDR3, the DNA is TGTGCCTGTGACCCAATACGTACTGGGGGACCTTTGGGTATCTCCTGGGACACCCGACAGATGTTTTTC.

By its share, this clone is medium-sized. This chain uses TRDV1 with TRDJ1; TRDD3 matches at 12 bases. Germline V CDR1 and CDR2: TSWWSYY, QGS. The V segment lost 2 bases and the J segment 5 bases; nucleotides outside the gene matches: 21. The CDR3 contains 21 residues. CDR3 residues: CALGEGEPVPFVLGDTDKLIF. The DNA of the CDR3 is TGTGCTCTTGGGGAAGGGGAGCCCGTACCTTTCGTACTGGGGGATACTGATAAACTCATCTTT.

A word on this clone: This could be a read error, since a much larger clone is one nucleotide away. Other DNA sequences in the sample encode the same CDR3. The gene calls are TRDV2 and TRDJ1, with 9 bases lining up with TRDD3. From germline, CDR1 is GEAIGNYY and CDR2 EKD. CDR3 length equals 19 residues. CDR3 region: CACDTLRTGGHRYTDKLIF. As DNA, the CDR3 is TGTGCCTGTGACACTCTCCGTACTGGGGGACACCGGTACACTGATAAACTCATCTTT.

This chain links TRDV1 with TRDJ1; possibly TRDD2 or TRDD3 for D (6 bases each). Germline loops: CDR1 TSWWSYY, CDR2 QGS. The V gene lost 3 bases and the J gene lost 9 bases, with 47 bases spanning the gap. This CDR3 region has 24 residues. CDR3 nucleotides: TGTGCTCTTGGGGACACCCCCCCGATCCTACGGGCCCAGTACTGGGCTCCACGTGCCCATGAACTCATCTTT. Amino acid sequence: CALGDTPPILRAQYWAPRAHELIF.

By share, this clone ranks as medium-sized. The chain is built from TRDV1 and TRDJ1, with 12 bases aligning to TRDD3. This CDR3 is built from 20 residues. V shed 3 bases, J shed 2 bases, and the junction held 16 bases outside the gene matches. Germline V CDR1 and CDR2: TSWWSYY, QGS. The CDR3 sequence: CALGESSRYLGDTRTDKLIF. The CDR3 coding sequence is TGTGCTCTTGGGGAGTCCAGTCGGTATCTGGGGGATACGCGAACCGATAAACTCATCTTT.

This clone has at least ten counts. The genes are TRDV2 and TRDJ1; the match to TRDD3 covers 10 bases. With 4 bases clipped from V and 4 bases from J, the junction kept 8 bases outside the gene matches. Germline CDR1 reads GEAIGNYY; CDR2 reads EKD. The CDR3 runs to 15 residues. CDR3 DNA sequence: TGTGCCTGTGATTTACTGGGGGATGATAGCGATAAACTCATCTTT. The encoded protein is CACDLLGDDSDKLIF.

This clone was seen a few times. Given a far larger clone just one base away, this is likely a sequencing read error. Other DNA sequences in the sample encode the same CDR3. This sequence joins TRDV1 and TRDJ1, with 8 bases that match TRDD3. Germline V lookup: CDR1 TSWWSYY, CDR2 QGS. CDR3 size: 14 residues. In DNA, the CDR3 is TGTGCTCTCGGGGAACGGGGATACCTCGATAAACTCATCTTT. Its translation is CALGERGYLDKLIF.

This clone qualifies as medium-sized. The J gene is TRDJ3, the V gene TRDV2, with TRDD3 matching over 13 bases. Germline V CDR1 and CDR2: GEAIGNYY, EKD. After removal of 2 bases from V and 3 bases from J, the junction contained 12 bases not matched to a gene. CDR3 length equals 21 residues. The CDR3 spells CACDRVLGDTRAIWDTRQMFF. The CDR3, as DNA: TGTGCCTGTGACAGGGTACTGGGGGATACGCGTGCTATCTGGGACACCCGACAGATGTTTTTC.

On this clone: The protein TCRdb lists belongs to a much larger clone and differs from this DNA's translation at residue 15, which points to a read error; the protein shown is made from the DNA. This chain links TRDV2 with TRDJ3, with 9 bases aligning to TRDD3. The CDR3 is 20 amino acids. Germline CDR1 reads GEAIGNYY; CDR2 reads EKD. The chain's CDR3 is CACDPLLGDSSSWDARQMFF. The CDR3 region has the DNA TGTGCCTGTGACCCGCTACTGGGGGACTCCAGCTCCTGGGACGCCCGACAGATGTTTTTC.

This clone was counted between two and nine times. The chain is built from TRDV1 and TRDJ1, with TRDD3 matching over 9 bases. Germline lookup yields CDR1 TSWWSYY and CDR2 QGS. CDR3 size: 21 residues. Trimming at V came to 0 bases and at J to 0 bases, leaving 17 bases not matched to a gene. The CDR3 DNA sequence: TGTGCTCTTGGGGAACTGCGCCCTCAGGCTAACTGGGGGAGGTACACCGATAAACTCATCTTT. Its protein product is CALGELRPQANWGRYTDKLIF.

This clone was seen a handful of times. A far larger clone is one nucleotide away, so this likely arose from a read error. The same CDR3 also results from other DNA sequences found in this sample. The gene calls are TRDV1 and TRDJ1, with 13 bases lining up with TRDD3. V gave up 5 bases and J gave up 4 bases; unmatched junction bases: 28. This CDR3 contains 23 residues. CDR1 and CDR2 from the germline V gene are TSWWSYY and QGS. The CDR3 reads CALGTTSYSYWGIRWSGGDKLIF. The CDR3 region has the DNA TGTGCTCTTGGGACTACTTCCTATTCGTACTGGGGGATACGCTGGAGTGGGGGCGATAAACTCATCTTT.

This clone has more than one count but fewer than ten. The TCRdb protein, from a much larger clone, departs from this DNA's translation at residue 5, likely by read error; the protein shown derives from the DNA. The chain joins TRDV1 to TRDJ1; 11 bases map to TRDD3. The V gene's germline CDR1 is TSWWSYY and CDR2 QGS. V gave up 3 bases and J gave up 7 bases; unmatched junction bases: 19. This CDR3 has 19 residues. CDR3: CALGDLGFRSWGIPLKLIF. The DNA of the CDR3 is TGTGCTCTTGGGGATCTAGGATTTCGGAGCTGGGGGATACCCCTTAAACTCATCTTT.

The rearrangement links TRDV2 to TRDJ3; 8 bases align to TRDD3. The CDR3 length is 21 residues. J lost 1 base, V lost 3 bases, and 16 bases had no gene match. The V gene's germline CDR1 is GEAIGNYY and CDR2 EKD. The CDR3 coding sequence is TGTGCCTGTGACGGAATCGTCGGGGCTGGGGGACCATCCTGGGACACCCGACAGATGTTTTTC. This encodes CACDGIVGAGGPSWDTRQMFF.

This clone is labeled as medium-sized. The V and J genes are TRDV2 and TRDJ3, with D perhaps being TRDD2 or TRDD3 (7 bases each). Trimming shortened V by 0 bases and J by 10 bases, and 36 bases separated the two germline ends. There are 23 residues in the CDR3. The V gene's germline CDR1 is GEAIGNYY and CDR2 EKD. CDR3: CACDTVVPTGTGEDPGRTRQMFF. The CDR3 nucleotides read TGTGCCTGTGACACCGTCGTTCCTACAGGGACTGGGGAGGATCCCGGGCGGACCCGACAGATGTTTTTC.

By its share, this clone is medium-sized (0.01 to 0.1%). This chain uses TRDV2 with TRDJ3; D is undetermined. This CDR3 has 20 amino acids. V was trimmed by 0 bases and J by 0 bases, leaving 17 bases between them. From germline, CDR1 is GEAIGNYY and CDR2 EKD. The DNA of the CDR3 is TGTGCCTGTGACACCGTGAGAGATAGGCCCCTCTCCTGGGACACCCGACAGATGTTTTTC. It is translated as CACDTVRDRPLSWDTRQMFF.

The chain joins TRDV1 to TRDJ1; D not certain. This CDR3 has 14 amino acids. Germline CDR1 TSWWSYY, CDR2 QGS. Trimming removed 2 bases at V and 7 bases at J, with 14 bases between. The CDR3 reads CALGEYIPPGKLIF. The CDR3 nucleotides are TGTGCTCTTGGGGAATATATCCCTCCTGGTAAACTCATCTTT.